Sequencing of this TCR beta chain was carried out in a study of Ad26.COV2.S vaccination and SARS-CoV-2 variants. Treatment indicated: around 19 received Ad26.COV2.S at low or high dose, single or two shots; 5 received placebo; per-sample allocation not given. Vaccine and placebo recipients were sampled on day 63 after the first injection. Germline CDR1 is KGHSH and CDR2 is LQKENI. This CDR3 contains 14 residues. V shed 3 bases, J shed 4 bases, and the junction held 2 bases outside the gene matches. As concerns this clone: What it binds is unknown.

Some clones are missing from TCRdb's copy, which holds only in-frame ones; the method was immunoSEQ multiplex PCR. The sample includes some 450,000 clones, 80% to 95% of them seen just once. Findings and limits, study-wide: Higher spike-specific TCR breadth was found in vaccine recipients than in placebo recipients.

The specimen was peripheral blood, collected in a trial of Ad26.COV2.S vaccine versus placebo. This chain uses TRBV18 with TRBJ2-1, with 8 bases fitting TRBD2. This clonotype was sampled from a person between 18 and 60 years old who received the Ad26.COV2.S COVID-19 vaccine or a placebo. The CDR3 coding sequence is TGTGCCAGCTCACCGGGGACTAGTTACAATGAGCAGTTCTTC. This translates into CASSPGTSYNEQFF.